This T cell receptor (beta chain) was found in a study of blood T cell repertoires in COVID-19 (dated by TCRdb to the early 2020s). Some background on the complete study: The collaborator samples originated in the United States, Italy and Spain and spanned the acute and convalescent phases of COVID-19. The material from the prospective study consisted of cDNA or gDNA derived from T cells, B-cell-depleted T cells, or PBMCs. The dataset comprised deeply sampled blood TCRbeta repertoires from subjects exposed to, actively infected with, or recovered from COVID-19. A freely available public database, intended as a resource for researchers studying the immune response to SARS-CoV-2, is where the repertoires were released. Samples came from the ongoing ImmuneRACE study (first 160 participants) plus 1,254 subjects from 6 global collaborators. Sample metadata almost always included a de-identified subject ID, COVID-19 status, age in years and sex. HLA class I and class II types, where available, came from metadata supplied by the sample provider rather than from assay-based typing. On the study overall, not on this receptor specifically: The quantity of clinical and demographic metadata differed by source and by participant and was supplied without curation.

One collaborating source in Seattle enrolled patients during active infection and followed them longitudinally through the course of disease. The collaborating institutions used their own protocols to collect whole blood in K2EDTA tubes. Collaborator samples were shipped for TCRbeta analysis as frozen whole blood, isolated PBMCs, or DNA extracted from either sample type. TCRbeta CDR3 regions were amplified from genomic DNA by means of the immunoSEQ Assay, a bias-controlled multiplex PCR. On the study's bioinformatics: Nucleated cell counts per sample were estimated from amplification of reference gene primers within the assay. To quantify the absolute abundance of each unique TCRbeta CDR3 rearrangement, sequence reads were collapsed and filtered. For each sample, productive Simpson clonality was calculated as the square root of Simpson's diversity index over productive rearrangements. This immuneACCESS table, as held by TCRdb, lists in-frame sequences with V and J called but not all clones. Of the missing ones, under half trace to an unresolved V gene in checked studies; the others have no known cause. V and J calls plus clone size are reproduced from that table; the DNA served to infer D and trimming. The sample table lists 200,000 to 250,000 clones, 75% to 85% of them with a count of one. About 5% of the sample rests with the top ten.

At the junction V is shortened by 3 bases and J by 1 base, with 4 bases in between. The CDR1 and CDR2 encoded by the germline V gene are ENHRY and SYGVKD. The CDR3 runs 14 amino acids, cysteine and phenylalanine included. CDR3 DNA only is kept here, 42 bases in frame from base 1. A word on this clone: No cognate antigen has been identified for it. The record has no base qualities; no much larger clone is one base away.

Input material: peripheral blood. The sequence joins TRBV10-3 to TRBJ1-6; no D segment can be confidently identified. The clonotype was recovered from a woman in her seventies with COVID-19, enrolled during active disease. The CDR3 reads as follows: CAISDRSYNSPLHF. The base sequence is TGTGCCATCAGTGATCGTTCCTATAATTCACCCCTCCACTTT.